The T cell receptor beta chain described here comes from a study of shared clonotypes between healthy human individuals. Assay: immunoSEQ multiplex PCR; the TCRdb copy retains only in-frame clones and omits some. The sample shows over a million clones, 78% of them seen only once. V lost 0 bases and J 6 bases, leaving 13 bases between the germline ends. The CDR3 covers 15 residues. Germline lookup yields CDR1 SGHDT and CDR2 YYEEEE. This TCR came from a man in his late teens or twenties in good health. Some clones in this sample may be carry-over from other donors' samples. This chain links TRBV5-6 with TRBJ2-4, with D possibly TRBD1 on 6 matching bases. The specimen sequenced was memory CD4+ T cells from PBMCs. As for subset: CD45RA-negative fraction. The chain's CDR3 is CASSLVGGERNIQYF. The CDR3 nucleotides read TGTGCCAGCAGCTTGGTAGGGGGAGAGAGAAACATTCAGTACTTC. The full variable domain, rest sourced from reference TRBV5-6 and TRBJ2-4, is DAGVTQSPTHLIKTRGQQVTLRCSPKSGHDTVSWYQQALGQGPQFIFQYYEEEERQRGNFPDRFSGHQFPNYSSELNVNALLLGDSALYLCASSLVGGERNIQYFGAGTRLSVL.